This entry lists 4 T cell receptor beta chains sequenced from one sample in a study of CD8 T cells in Susac syndrome (dated by TCRdb to the late 2010s). The receptor library was made with the immunoSEQ multiplex PCR assay. RNA was extracted using the RNeasy kit, and roughly 0.5 to 1 microgram was reverse transcribed with random hexamers. Using fastp at Q25 and MiXCR, TCRdb reprocessed the public reads and kept productive beta chains. Rows merge per CDR3 protein into single entries with the most common DNA and genes. A total of about 60,000 distinct CDR3 sequences appear in this sample, over 85% of them only once. The top ten clones comprise 0.55% to 0.7% of the sample. Sequencing was performed on CD8+ T cells from PBMCs. The receptors come from a human donor with multiple sclerosis.

This chain links TRBV13 with TRBJ2-7, with D tentatively TRBD1 (6 bases). CDR1 is PRHDT and CDR2 is FYEKMQ in the germline V gene (reference sequence). The CDR3 is made up of 14 amino acids. The V end lost 2 bases, the J end lost 2 bases, and 10 bases lay between the germline ends. CDR3 residues: CASSLTGLPYEQYF. The CDR3 coding sequence is TGTGCCAGCAGCTTAACAGGGCTCCCCTACGAGCAGTACTTC.

V and J are TRBV29-1 and TRBJ2-1; 11 bases align to TRBD2. V was pared by 0 bases and J by 1 base, with 14 bases of the junction left unmatched. The CDR3 length is 20 residues. Per germline, CDR1 SQVTM and CDR2 ANQGSEA. The CDR3 nucleotides read TGCAGCGTTGAAGATCCTCTATCGGGACTAGCGGTGAAGTCCTACAATGAGCAGTTCTTC. It encodes CSVEDPLSGLAVKSYNEQFF.

V is TRBV7-6 and J is TRBJ2-1, with 7 bases that match TRBD2. The V gene end was trimmed by 5 bases and the J gene end by 7 bases; junction bases not matched to a gene: 20. In germline, CDR1 is SGHVS, CDR2 FNYEAQ. The CDR3 covers 18 residues. This CDR3 is CASSQTDVEAGDANEQFF. The DNA of the CDR3 is TGTGCCAGCAGCCAAACTGATGTTGAGGCGGGAGATGCAAATGAGCAGTTCTTC.

The chain carries TRBV28 and TRBJ2-2; 8 bases fit TRBD2. There are 16 residues in the CDR3. J lost 5 bases, V lost 5 bases, and 10 bases had no gene match. The germline V gene has CDR1 MDHEN and CDR2 SYDVKM. CDR3 loop: CASSPTERGYTGELFF. Written as DNA, the CDR3 is TGTGCCAGCAGTCCCACCGAGCGGGGGTATACCGGGGAGCTGTTTTTT.